This is a list of T cell receptor beta chains from one sample in a study of cytomegalovirus exposure and HLA in healthy donors. The assay was immunoSEQ multiplex PCR, and TCRdb's table has in-frame clones only and misses some. The sample holds 60,000 to 90,000 clones, 60% to 70% seen once. Sequencing input: PBMCs. All receptors come from a man aged 35 to 55 in good health and CMV-seropositive. CDR3s leave out the opening cysteine and the closing phenylalanine or tryptophan. D genes are given only for firm matches.

>TRBV2|.|TRBJ2-2
ASSKQGTWNTGELF
>TRBV5-1|TRBD2|TRBJ2-3
ASSVGGGDTQY
>TRBV28|.|TRBJ1-5
ASSSPGTSYSNQPQH
>TRBV5-4|TRBD2|TRBJ2-3
ASSSTTKNSGGTDTQY
>TRBV10-3|.|TRBJ1-1
AIGGHLENTEAF
>TRBV5-1|.|TRBJ1-4
ASSSRGGNEKLF
>TRBV6-5|TRBD2|TRBJ2-7
ASSPLAGSYEQY
>TRBV7-2|.|TRBJ1-5
ASSLWAALGNQPQH
>TRBV12-5|.|TRBJ2-2
ASADWGLGELF
>TRBV6-5|.|TRBJ2-7
ASSSTGPRTIQY
>TRBV19|.|TRBJ2-7
ASRPGSSYEQY
>TRBV2|.|TRBJ2-2
ASRRQADTGELF
>TRBV6-5|.|TRBJ2-7
ASRREKRYEQY
>TRBV11-1|TRBD1|TRBJ2-5
ASSQRQGPETQY
>TRBV6-1|TRBD2|TRBJ2-1
ASSEEDSGGGNEQF
>TRBV15|TRBD1|TRBJ1-2
ATSARQGRRDGYT